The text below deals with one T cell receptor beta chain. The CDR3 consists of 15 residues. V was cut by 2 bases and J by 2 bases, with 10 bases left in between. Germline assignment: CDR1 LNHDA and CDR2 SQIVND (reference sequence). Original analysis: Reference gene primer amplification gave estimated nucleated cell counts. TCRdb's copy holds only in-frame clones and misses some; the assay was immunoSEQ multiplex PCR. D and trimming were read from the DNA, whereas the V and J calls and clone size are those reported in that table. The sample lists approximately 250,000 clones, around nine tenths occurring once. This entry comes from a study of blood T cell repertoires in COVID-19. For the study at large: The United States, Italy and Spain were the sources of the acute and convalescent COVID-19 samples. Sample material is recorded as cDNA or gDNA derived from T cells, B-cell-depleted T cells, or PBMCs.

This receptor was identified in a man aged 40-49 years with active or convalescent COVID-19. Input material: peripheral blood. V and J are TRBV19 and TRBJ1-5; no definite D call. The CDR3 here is CASSIWRVGNQPQHF. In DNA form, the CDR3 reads TGTGCCAGTAGTATATGGAGGGTCGGCAATCAGCCCCAGCATTTT.